A selection of T cell receptor beta chains follows, all from one sample in a study of human T cells and chemical hapten exposure. TCRdb reprocessed the RACE reads via MiXCR and lists one record per CDR3 protein. The table has tens of thousands of distinct CDR3 sequences, 10% to 12% seen once; the top ten hold approximately 4%. The sequences come from whole blood, collected in connection with sensitization to the hapten diphenylcyclopropenone (DPC). These receptors originate from a woman between 40 and 55 years old with alopecia areata. Some clones in this sample may be carry-over from other donors' samples. The CDR3 runs from the conserved cysteine through the conserved F or W. A D gene is named only where the DNA matches it firmly. Clone sizes are given selectively: once, few, many, or a class where the clone is expanded.

j_gene: TRBJ2-2; d_gene: TRBD1; abundance: NA; v_gene: TRBV3-1; CDR3aa: CASSHRDRAGELFF; CDR3nt: TGTGCCAGCAGCCACCGGGACAGGGCCGGGGAGCTGTTTTTT
j_gene: TRBJ2-7; d_gene: NA; abundance: many; v_gene: TRBV25-1; CDR3aa: CASRVRRGKTDYEQYF; CDR3nt: TGTGCCAGCAGAGTAAGGCGGGGCAAGACCGACTACGAGCAGTACTTC
j_gene: TRBJ1-4; d_gene: NA; abundance: NA; v_gene: TRBV6-5; CDR3aa: CASTREGSTNEKLFF; CDR3nt: TGTGCCAGCACCAGAGAGGGTAGCACTAATGAAAAACTGTTTTTT
j_gene: TRBJ2-2; d_gene: NA; abundance: few; v_gene: TRBV29-1; CDR3aa: CSVEGRGGFGELFF; CDR3nt: TGCAGCGTTGAAGGCAGGGGAGGTTTCGGGGAGCTGTTTTTT
j_gene: TRBJ2-2; d_gene: NA; abundance: few; v_gene: TRBV11-3; CDR3aa: CASSQEVSGTGELFF; CDR3nt: TGTGCCAGCAGCCAGGAGGTGTCGGGCACCGGGGAGCTGTTTTTT
j_gene: TRBJ2-7; d_gene: NA; abundance: few; v_gene: TRBV3-1; CDR3aa: CASSQGSPGEQYF; CDR3nt: TGTGCCAGCAGCCAAGGCTCTCCTGGCGAGCAGTACTTC
j_gene: TRBJ1-2; d_gene: TRBD1; abundance: many; v_gene: TRBV28; CDR3aa: CASSPGTGSAGYTF; CDR3nt: TGTGCCAGCAGTCCCGGGACAGGGTCGGCTGGCTACACCTTC
j_gene: TRBJ1-1; d_gene: NA; abundance: NA; v_gene: TRBV18; CDR3aa: CASSYTENTEAFF; CDR3nt: TGTGCCAGCTCATACACCGAAAACACTGAAGCTTTCTTT
j_gene: TRBJ1-3; d_gene: TRBD1; abundance: many; v_gene: TRBV29-1; CDR3aa: CSVRTGGHGNTIYF; CDR3nt: TGCAGCGTACGGACAGGGGGCCATGGAAACACCATATATTTT
j_gene: TRBJ1-1; d_gene: TRBD1; abundance: few; v_gene: TRBV15; CDR3aa: CATSPRGDRAPEAFF; CDR3nt: TGTGCCACCAGCCCCCGAGGCGACAGGGCCCCTGAAGCTTTCTTT
j_gene: TRBJ2-5; d_gene: NA; abundance: NA; v_gene: TRBV28; CDR3aa: CASSLERLETQYF; CDR3nt: TGTGCCAGCAGTTTAGAGCGGTTGGAGACCCAGTACTTC
j_gene: TRBJ1-2; d_gene: NA; abundance: many; v_gene: TRBV24-1; CDR3aa: CATSDPPRDPRRGYTF; CDR3nt: TGTGCCACCAGTGATCCCCCCCGGGACCCTCGACGAGGCTACACCTTC
j_gene: TRBJ1-1; d_gene: NA; abundance: many; v_gene: TRBV7-2; CDR3aa: CASSLIGQVSEAFF; CDR3nt: TGTGCCAGCAGCCTTATCGGGCAGGTATCTGAAGCTTTCTTT
j_gene: TRBJ1-2; d_gene: NA; abundance: many; v_gene: TRBV4-2; CDR3aa: CASSQDLRGYTF; CDR3nt: TGTGCCAGCAGCCAAGATTTGAGGGGCTACACCTTC
j_gene: TRBJ2-3; d_gene: NA; abundance: NA; v_gene: TRBV20-1; CDR3aa: CSASSGGTDTQYF; CDR3nt: TGCAGTGCTAGTTCCGGGGGCACAGATACGCAGTATTTT
j_gene: TRBJ2-1; d_gene: NA; abundance: NA; v_gene: TRBV9; CDR3aa: CASSAEITSYNEQFF; CDR3nt: TGTGCCAGCAGCGCGGAAATAACTAGCTACAATGAGCAGTTCTTC
j_gene: TRBJ2-1; d_gene: NA; abundance: NA; v_gene: TRBV7-7; CDR3aa: CASSSYPLTGRLNEQFF; CDR3nt: TGTGCCAGCAGCTCGTACCCTCTAACGGGCCGGCTCAATGAGCAGTTCTTC
j_gene: TRBJ2-5; d_gene: TRBD1; abundance: NA; v_gene: TRBV20-1; CDR3aa: CSAIAQGRSETQYF; CDR3nt: TGCAGTGCTATTGCACAGGGGCGGTCAGAGACCCAGTACTTC
j_gene: TRBJ2-1; d_gene: NA; abundance: many; v_gene: TRBV6-5; CDR3aa: CASRRQISMDEQFF; CDR3nt: TGTGCCAGCAGGCGACAGATTTCGATGGATGAGCAGTTCTTC
j_gene: TRBJ1-5; d_gene: NA; abundance: NA; v_gene: TRBV19; CDR3aa: CASSIISGINQPQHF; CDR3nt: TGTGCCAGTAGTATCATCTCGGGGATCAATCAGCCCCAGCATTTT
j_gene: TRBJ2-7; d_gene: TRBD1; abundance: few; v_gene: TRBV7-2; CDR3aa: CASSLGQHTSYEQYF; CDR3nt: TGTGCCAGCAGCTTGGGACAGCATACCTCCTACGAGCAGTACTTC
j_gene: TRBJ2-1; d_gene: TRBD2; abundance: NA; v_gene: TRBV20-1; CDR3aa: CSAREGLGSSYNEQFF; CDR3nt: TGCAGTGCTAGAGAAGGACTAGGGAGCTCCTACAATGAGCAGTTCTTC
j_gene: TRBJ2-1; d_gene: TRBD2; abundance: many; v_gene: TRBV30; CDR3aa: CAWGASALAGGYSSYNEQFF; CDR3nt: TGTGCCTGGGGAGCCTCCGCGCTAGCGGGGGGTTATAGCTCCTACAATGAGCAGTTCTTC
j_gene: TRBJ2-3; d_gene: TRBD2; abundance: many; v_gene: TRBV12-3/TRBV12-4; CDR3aa: CASSPLAGGEDTQYF; CDR3nt: TGTGCCAGCAGCCCGCTAGCGGGGGGGGAAGATACGCAGTATTTT
j_gene: TRBJ1-1; d_gene: TRBD1; abundance: many; v_gene: TRBV12-3/TRBV12-4; CDR3aa: CASRTGFF; CDR3nt: TGTGCCAGCAGGACAGGGTTCTTT
j_gene: TRBJ2-5; d_gene: TRBD2; abundance: few; v_gene: TRBV6-5; CDR3aa: CASRPTSAQETQYF; CDR3nt: TGTGCCAGCAGGCCAACTAGCGCACAAGAGACCCAGTACTTC
j_gene: TRBJ1-3; d_gene: TRBD1; abundance: many; v_gene: TRBV27; CDR3aa: CASSGRTGGGNTIYF; CDR3nt: TGTGCCAGCAGTGGGCGGACAGGGGGCGGAAACACCATATATTTT
j_gene: TRBJ2-3; d_gene: NA; abundance: many; v_gene: TRBV20-1; CDR3aa: CSARGEGGSTDTQYF; CDR3nt: TGCAGTGCTAGAGGGGAGGGGGGAAGCACAGATACGCAGTATTTT
j_gene: TRBJ2-1; d_gene: TRBD2; abundance: few; v_gene: TRBV11-2; CDR3aa: CASSRTSGLSYNEQFF; CDR3nt: TGTGCCAGCAGCAGGACTAGCGGGTTGTCCTACAATGAGCAGTTCTTC
j_gene: TRBJ1-1; d_gene: NA; abundance: NA; v_gene: TRBV18; CDR3aa: CASFPQRNTEAFF; CDR3nt: TGTGCCAGTTTTCCTCAGAGGAACACTGAAGCTTTCTTT
j_gene: TRBJ1-6; d_gene: NA; abundance: many; v_gene: TRBV27; CDR3aa: CASWTEAKNSPLHF; CDR3nt: TGTGCCAGCTGGACAGAGGCAAAAAATTCACCCCTCCACTTT
j_gene: TRBJ1-6; d_gene: NA; abundance: many; v_gene: TRBV6-5; CDR3aa: CASSYSQGSAYNSPLHF; CDR3nt: TGTGCCAGCAGTTACTCGCAGGGGTCCGCCTATAATTCACCCCTCCACTTT
j_gene: TRBJ1-1; d_gene: NA; abundance: few; v_gene: TRBV30; CDR3aa: CAWTLGQIPNTEAFF; CDR3nt: TGTGCCTGGACCCTCGGACAGATTCCTAACACTGAAGCTTTCTTT
j_gene: TRBJ1-2; d_gene: NA; abundance: many; v_gene: TRBV3-1; CDR3aa: CASSQDPYYGYTF; CDR3nt: TGTGCCAGCAGCCAAGACCCCTACTATGGCTACACCTTC
j_gene: TRBJ2-5; d_gene: TRBD1; abundance: few; v_gene: TRBV19; CDR3aa: CASNRRGQQETQYF; CDR3nt: TGTGCCAGCAACCGTAGGGGGCAGCAAGAGACCCAGTACTTC
j_gene: TRBJ1-4; d_gene: NA; abundance: NA; v_gene: TRBV29-1; CDR3aa: CSVARGEKLFF; CDR3nt: TGCAGCGTTGCAAGGGGTGAAAAACTGTTTTTT
j_gene: TRBJ1-5; d_gene: NA; abundance: NA; v_gene: TRBV6-5; CDR3aa: CASSPYSNQPQHF; CDR3nt: TGTGCCAGCAGTCCTTATAGCAATCAGCCCCAGCATTTT
j_gene: TRBJ2-7; d_gene: NA; abundance: many; v_gene: TRBV7-2; CDR3aa: CASSLDGDTTYEQYF; CDR3nt: TGTGCCAGCAGCTTAGATGGGGACACGACCTACGAGCAGTACTTC
j_gene: TRBJ1-1; d_gene: NA; abundance: NA; v_gene: TRBV20-1; CDR3aa: CSAIQGNTEAFF; CDR3nt: TGCAGTGCTATCCAGGGGAACACTGAAGCTTTCTTT
j_gene: TRBJ2-7; d_gene: NA; abundance: few; v_gene: TRBV12-3/TRBV12-4; CDR3aa: CASSLGPADEQYF; CDR3nt: TGTGCCAGCAGTCTCGGACCGGCTGACGAGCAGTACTTC
j_gene: TRBJ1-1; d_gene: NA; abundance: many; v_gene: TRBV10-1; CDR3aa: CASSEGAGTEAFF; CDR3nt: TGCGCCAGCAGTGAGGGGGCTGGGACTGAAGCTTTCTTT
j_gene: TRBJ2-3; d_gene: TRBD2; abundance: many; v_gene: TRBV12-3/TRBV12-4; CDR3aa: CASSFQLAGGTDTQYF; CDR3nt: TGTGCCAGCAGTTTTCAACTAGCGGGGGGCACAGATACGCAGTATTTT
j_gene: TRBJ1-4; d_gene: NA; abundance: few; v_gene: TRBV6-5; CDR3aa: CASSLGGTHNEKLFF; CDR3nt: TGTGCCAGCAGTCTCGGGGGAACGCACAATGAAAAACTGTTTTTT
j_gene: TRBJ1-2; d_gene: NA; abundance: NA; v_gene: TRBV4-2; CDR3aa: CASSRDGQANYGYTF; CDR3nt: TGTGCCAGCAGCCGCGACGGGCAGGCGAACTATGGCTACACCTTC